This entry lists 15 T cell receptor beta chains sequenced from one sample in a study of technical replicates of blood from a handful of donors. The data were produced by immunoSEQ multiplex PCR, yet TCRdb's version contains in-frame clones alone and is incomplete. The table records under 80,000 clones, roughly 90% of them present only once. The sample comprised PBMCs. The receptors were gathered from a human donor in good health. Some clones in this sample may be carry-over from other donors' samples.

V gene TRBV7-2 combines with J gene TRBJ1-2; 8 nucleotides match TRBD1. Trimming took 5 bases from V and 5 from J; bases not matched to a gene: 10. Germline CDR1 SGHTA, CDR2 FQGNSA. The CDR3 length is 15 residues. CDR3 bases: TGTGCCAGCAGCACTCCGGACAGGGCTGGTTATGGCTACACCTTC. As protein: CASSTPDRAGYGYTF.

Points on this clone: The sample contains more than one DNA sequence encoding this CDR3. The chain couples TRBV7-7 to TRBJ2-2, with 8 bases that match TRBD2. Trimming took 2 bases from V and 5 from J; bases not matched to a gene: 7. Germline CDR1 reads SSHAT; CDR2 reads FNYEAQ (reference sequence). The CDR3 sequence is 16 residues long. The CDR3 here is CASSLQGAGGTGELFF. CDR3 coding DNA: TGTGCCAGCAGCTTACAAGGCGCGGGAGGTACCGGGGAGCTGTTTTTT.

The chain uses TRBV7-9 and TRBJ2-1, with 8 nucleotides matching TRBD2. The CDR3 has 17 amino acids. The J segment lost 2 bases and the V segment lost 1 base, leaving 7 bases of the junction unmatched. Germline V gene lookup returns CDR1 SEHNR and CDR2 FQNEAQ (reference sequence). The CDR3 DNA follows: TGTGCCAGCAGCTTAGTGGGGCGGGGGGCCACCTACAATGAGCAGTTCTTC. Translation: CASSLVGRGATYNEQFF.

In DNA, the CDR3 is TGTGCCAGCACCCGGGACAGGGGGCGGGATGGCTACACCTTC. Amino acid sequence: CASTRDRGRDGYTF. V gene TRBV2 combines with J gene TRBJ1-2; 12 bases match TRBD1. Germline-derived CDR1 and CDR2 are SNHLY and FYNNEI. This CDR3 contains 14 residues. V shed 7 bases, J shed 6 bases, and the junction held 6 bases outside the gene matches.

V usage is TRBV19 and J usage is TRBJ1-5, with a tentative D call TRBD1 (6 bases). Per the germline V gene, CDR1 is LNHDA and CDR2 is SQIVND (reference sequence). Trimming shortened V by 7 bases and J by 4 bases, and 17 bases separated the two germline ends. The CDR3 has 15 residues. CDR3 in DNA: TGTGCCAGTAAGGGGGATAGGCCCGGGAATCAGCCCCAGCATTTT. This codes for CASKGDRPGNQPQHF.

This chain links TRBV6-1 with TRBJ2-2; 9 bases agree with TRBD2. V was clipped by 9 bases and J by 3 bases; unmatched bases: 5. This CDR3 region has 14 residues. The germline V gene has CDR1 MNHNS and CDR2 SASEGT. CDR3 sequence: CASGTSWYTGELFF. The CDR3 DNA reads TGTGCCAGTGGGACTAGCTGGTACACCGGGGAGCTGTTTTTT.

The CDR3: CASSFATEQYF. Here the CDR3 DNA reads TGTGCCAGCAGCTTTGCTACCGAGCAGTACTTC. V usage is TRBV7-2 and J usage is TRBJ2-7; unclear D gene. CDR1 and CDR2 (germline): SGHTA, FQGNSA. This CDR3 region has 11 residues. V was trimmed by 3 bases and J by 6 bases, leaving 6 bases between them.

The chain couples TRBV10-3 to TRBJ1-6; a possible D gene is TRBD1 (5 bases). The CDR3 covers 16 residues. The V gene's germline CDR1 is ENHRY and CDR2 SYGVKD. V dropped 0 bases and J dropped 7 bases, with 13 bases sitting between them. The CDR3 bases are TGTGCCATCAGTGAGTCCGGAGGGGCTCGAAATTCACCCCTCCACTTT. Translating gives CAISESGGARNSPLHF.

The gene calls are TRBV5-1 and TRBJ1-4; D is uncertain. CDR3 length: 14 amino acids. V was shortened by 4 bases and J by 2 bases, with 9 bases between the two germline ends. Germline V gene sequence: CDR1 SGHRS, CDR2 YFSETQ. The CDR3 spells CASSPGSTNEKLFF. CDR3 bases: TGCGCCAGCAGCCCGGGGTCGACTAATGAAAAACTGTTTTTT.

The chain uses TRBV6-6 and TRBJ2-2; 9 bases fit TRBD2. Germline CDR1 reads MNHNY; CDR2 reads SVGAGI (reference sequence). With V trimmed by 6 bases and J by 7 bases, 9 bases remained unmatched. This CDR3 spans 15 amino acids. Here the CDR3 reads CASSNLAGLIGELFF. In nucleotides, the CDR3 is TGTGCCAGCAGCAATCTAGCGGGGCTAATCGGGGAGCTGTTTTTT.

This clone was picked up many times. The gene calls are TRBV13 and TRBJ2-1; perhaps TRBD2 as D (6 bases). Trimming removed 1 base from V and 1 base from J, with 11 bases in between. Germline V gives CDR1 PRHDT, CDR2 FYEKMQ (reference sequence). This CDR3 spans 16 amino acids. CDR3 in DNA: TGTGCCAGCAGCTTAGAAGGCGGGGAGTCCTACAATGAGCAGTTCTTC. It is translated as CASSLEGGESYNEQFF.

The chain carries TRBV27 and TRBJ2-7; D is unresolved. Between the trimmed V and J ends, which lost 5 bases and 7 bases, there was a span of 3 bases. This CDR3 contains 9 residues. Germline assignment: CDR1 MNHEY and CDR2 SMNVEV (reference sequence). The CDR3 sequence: CASSPEQYF. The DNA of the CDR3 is TGTGCCAGCAGTCCGGAGCAGTACTTC.

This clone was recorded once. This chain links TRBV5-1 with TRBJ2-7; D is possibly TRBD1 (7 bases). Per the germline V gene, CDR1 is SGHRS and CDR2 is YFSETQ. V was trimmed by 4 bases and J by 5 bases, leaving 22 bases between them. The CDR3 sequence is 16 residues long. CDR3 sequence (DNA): TGCGCCAGCAGCCTGGACGTGCAGGGGGGCGGGAACGAGCAGTACTTC. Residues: CASSLDVQGGGNEQYF.

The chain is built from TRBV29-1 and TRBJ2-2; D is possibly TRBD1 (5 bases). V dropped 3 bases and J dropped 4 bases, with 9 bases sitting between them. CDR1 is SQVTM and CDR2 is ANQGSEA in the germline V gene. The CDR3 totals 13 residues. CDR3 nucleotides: TGCAGCGTTGATAGGGGTGGCACCGGGGAGCTGTTTTTT. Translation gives CSVDRGGTGELFF.

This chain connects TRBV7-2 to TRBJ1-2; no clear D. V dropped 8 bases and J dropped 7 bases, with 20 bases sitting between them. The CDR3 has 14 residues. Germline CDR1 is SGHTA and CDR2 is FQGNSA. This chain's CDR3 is CASVLQQSFLGYTF. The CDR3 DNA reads TGTGCCAGCGTTCTACAGCAGAGTTTCCTTGGCTACACCTTC.